The sequence of this T cell receptor (beta chain) was determined in a study of CD8 T cells in ankylosing spondylitis. The sample holds many counts of this clonotype. Germline loops: CDR1 MNHEY, CDR2 SMNVEV (reference sequence). V lost 7 bases and J lost 7, with 15 bases in between. CDR3 size: 13 residues. TCRdb reprocessed the 5' RACE reads via MiXCR and lists one record per CDR3 protein. The sample has 150,000 to 200,000 distinct CDR3 sequences, around 10% seen once. The genes are TRBV27 and TRBJ2-3, with a possible D match to TRBD2 (5 bases). The origin of this receptor is a male donor with ankylosing spondylitis or in good health (not recorded which). The sequencing input was blood, either unsorted or a sorted T cell fraction (not recorded which). The DNA for the CDR3 is TGTGCCAGCATGGTCCATGGAGGAAATACGCAGTATTTT. Protein product: CASMVHGGNTQYF.